A single sample is the source of the 26 T cell receptor beta chains below, sequenced in a study of cytomegalovirus exposure and HLA in healthy donors. The PCR made use of 60 Vbeta and 13 Jbeta primers. Data came from immunoSEQ multiplex PCR; TCRdb stores just in-frame clones and leaves some out. Recorded for this sample: over 100,000 clones. The specimen sequenced was PBMCs. These receptors were obtained from a man aged 35-49 years in good health and CMV-seropositive.

J is TRBJ1-5 and V is TRBV5-1; TRBD1 agrees at 10 bases. CDR1 and CDR2 from the germline V gene are SGHRS and YFSETQ. The V and J ends lost 4 bases and 5 bases, in that order; junction bases with no gene match: 3. CDR3 length: 14 residues. CDR3 loop: CASSPGQGDQPQHF. Written as DNA, the CDR3 is TGCGCCAGCAGCCCAGGACAGGGGGATCAGCCCCAGCATTTT.

The CDR3 DNA sequence: TGTGCCAGCAGTTTGCGGACAGGGCTAAGCAATCAGCCCCAGCATTTT. Protein: CASSLRTGLSNQPQHF. The chain uses TRBV28 and TRBJ1-5; 8 bases are shared with TRBD1. J was trimmed by 1 base and V by 3 bases; bases with no gene match: 5. CDR3 length: 16 amino acids. Germline V gives CDR1 MDHEN, CDR2 SYDVKM.

V and J are TRBV27 and TRBJ2-1; the match to TRBD1 covers 9 bases. Unmatched junction bases numbered 5, after V lost 5 bases and J lost 0 bases. CDR1 is MNHEY, CDR2 SMNVEV, per germline (reference sequence). This CDR3 has 16 residues. This CDR3 reads CASSPPDRGSYNEQFF. The DNA for the CDR3 is TGTGCCAGCAGTCCCCCGGACAGGGGCTCCTACAATGAGCAGTTCTTC.

CDR3 nucleotides: TGTGCCAGCAGCGCCCGACCAGCGGGGGCCAATGAGCAGTTCTTC. Protein: CASSARPAGANEQFF. This chain links TRBV9 with TRBJ2-1; 8 bases align to TRBD2. V trimming: 3 bases; J trimming: 6 bases; junction bases outside the gene matches: 8. Germline V gene lookup returns CDR1 SGDLS and CDR2 YYNGEE. The CDR3 runs 15 residues.

The CDR3 loop is CASSSDVGLNTQYF. DNA of the CDR3: TGCGCCAGCAGCTCAGACGTAGGACTTAATACGCAGTATTTT. The rearrangement uses TRBV5-1 and TRBJ2-3, with TRBD2 as a possible D gene (5 bases). Germline-derived CDR1 and CDR2 are SGHRS and YFSETQ. The length of the CDR3 is 14 residues. With 3 bases removed from V and 7 bases from J, the gap between germline ends came to 15 bases.

The rearrangement links TRBV29-1 to TRBJ1-2, with 11 bases lining up with TRBD1. The germline V gene encodes CDR1 SQVTM and CDR2 ANQGSEA. V lost 3 bases to trimming and J lost 4 bases; unmatched junction nucleotides: 16. This CDR3 is built from 18 residues. The CDR3, as DNA: TGCAGCGTTGAGAGGGGTCGGGACAGGGGGGCGCCTGGCTATGGCTACACCTTC. This translates into CSVERGRDRGAPGYGYTF.

The J gene is TRBJ1-2, the V gene TRBV19; D uncertain. The CDR3 totals 13 residues. Germline CDR1 LNHDA, CDR2 SQIVND (reference sequence). Trimming stripped 5 bases from V and 4 bases from J, with 11 bases between. The CDR3 spells CASSQRGSYGYTF. CDR3 coding DNA: TGTGCCAGTAGTCAGCGAGGGTCCTATGGCTACACCTTC. Variable domain in full (rest from reference TRBV19 and TRBJ1-2): DGGITQSPKYLFRKEGQNVTLSCEQNLNHDAMYWYRQDPGQGLRLIYYSQIVNDFQKGDIAEGYSVSREKKESFPLTVTSAQKNPTAFYLCASSQRGSYGYTFGSGTRLTVV.

This chain links TRBV2 with TRBJ1-4; tentative D call: TRBD1 (6 bases). The V and J ends lost 4 bases and 7 bases respectively, with 16 bases between them. CDR1 is SNHLY and CDR2 is FYNNEI in the germline V gene. This CDR3 spans 15 amino acids. CDR3 sequence reads: CASSASTGYGEKLFF. CDR3 nucleotides: TGTGCCAGCAGTGCCTCAACAGGGTACGGTGAAAAACTGTTTTTT.

The chain is built from TRBV5-1 and TRBJ1-2, with 11 bases fitting TRBD1. With 6 bases clipped from V and 5 bases from J, the junction kept 9 bases outside the gene matches. From germline, CDR1 is SGHRS and CDR2 YFSETQ. The CDR3 consists of 15 residues. This CDR3 reads CASTLGQGAVYGYTF. The CDR3 DNA reads as TGCGCCAGCACACTCGGACAGGGGGCAGTATATGGCTACACCTTC. The full variable domain, its missing parts supplied by reference TRBV5-1 and TRBJ1-2, is KAGVTQTPRYLIKTRGQQVTLSCSPISGHRSVSWYQQTPGQGLQFLFEYFSETQRNKGNFPGRFSGRQFSNSRSEMNVSTLELGDSALYLCASTLGQGAVYGYTFGSGTRLTVV.

This chain joins TRBV28 and TRBJ1-5, with D possibly matching TRBD1 (6 bases). Germline CDR1 is MDHEN and CDR2 is SYDVKM. V lost 1 base, J lost 7 bases, and 11 bases lay in between. This CDR3 contains 14 residues. As DNA, the CDR3 is TGTGCCAGCAGTTTATCAGGGGCTCAACAGCCCCAGCATTTT. Encoded protein: CASSLSGAQQPQHF. The full variable domain, rest sourced from reference TRBV28 and TRBJ1-5, is DVKVTQSSRYLVKRTGEKVFLECVQDMDHENMFWYRQDPGLGLRLIYFSYDVKMKEKGDIPEGYSVSREKKERFSLILESASTNQTSMYLCASSLSGAQQPQHFGDGTRLSIL.

The rearrangement links TRBV10-3 to TRBJ2-5, with 12 bases fitting TRBD2. This CDR3 contains 13 residues. Trimming cost V 10 bases and J 4 bases; bases outside gene matches: 4. Germline loops: CDR1 ENHRY, CDR2 SYGVKD. In DNA form, the CDR3 reads TGTGCCACCCGACTAGCGGGAGTAGAGACCCAGTACTTC. This encodes CATRLAGVETQYF.

The chain carries TRBV5-4 and TRBJ2-7; 12 bases align to TRBD2. V gave up 4 bases and J gave up 3 bases; unmatched junction bases: 14. The CDR3 totals 18 residues. The germline V gene encodes CDR1 SGHNT and CDR2 YYREEE (reference sequence). The CDR3 bases are TGTGCCAGCAGCCTAACACTTATAACTAGCGGGAGGTTCTACGAGCAGTACTTC. This encodes CASSLTLITSGRFYEQYF.

V gene TRBV7-9 combines with J gene TRBJ2-7, with 8 bases that match TRBD2. Germline CDR1 is SEHNR and CDR2 is FQNEAQ (reference sequence). CDR3 size: 14 residues. J gave up 2 bases and V 3 bases, and 3 bases lay outside the gene matches. CDR3 sequence (DNA): TGTGCCAGCAGCTTCAGCGGGAGAGCCTACGAGCAGTACTTC. Translating gives CASSFSGRAYEQYF.

J is TRBJ2-1 and V is TRBV5-6; 8 nucleotides match TRBD2. With V trimmed by 0 bases and J by 3 bases, 11 bases remained unmatched. CDR3 length: 18 amino acids. Germline-derived CDR1 and CDR2 are SGHDT and YYEEEE. Here the CDR3 DNA reads TGTGCCAGCAGCTTGGCGGCCGGGGGGGTAGGAAGCTACAATGAGCAGTTCTTC. It translates to CASSLAAGGVGSYNEQFF.

The V and J genes are TRBV5-6 and TRBJ2-1, with TRBD2 matching over 12 bases. This CDR3 spans 16 amino acids. The ends lost 4 bases at V and 6 bases at J; junction bases unmatched: 8. Germline values: CDR1 SGHDT, CDR2 YYEEEE. The CDR3 loop reads CASSDMGLAGGNEQFF. Here the CDR3 DNA reads TGTGCCAGCAGCGATATGGGACTAGCGGGTGGCAATGAGCAGTTCTTC.

The chain uses TRBV21-1 and TRBJ2-6; TRBD2 is taken as the D call from the table, unchecked against the DNA. TRBV21-1 is given as a pseudogene. The length of the CDR3 is 17 residues. The CDR3 nucleotides are TGTGCCAGCAGCACCCCCGGACGGGGGACTGGGGCCAACGTCCTGACTTTC. Its protein is CASSTPGRGTGANVLTF.

The gene calls are TRBV7-9 and TRBJ1-1; 8 nucleotides line up with TRBD1. V lost 1 base, J lost 5 bases, and 9 bases stayed unmatched. CDR3 length: 16 residues. Germline V CDR1 and CDR2: SEHNR, FQNEAQ (reference sequence). The CDR3 loop reads CASSLEGTGGPTEAFF. For the CDR3, the DNA is TGTGCCAGCAGCTTAGAAGGAACAGGGGGGCCAACTGAAGCTTTCTTT.

This chain joins TRBV28 and TRBJ1-3; D is undetermined. Germline V CDR1 and CDR2: MDHEN, SYDVKM. Deletions cut 7 bases from V and 0 bases from J, with 10 bases between. The CDR3 is 14 amino acids. The CDR3 sequence is CASIRQGSGNTIYF. In DNA form, the CDR3 reads TGTGCCAGCATTAGACAAGGCTCTGGAAACACCATATATTTT.

This chain's CDR3 is CASSLGQGLQETQYF. As DNA, the CDR3 is TGTGCCAGTAGTCTAGGACAGGGACTCCAAGAGACCCAGTACTTC. The chain links TRBV19 to TRBJ2-5; TRBD1 matches 8 bases. V was clipped by 5 bases and J by 1 base; unmatched bases: 6. Germline values: CDR1 LNHDA, CDR2 SQIVND (reference sequence). The CDR3 extends over 15 amino acids.

The chain links TRBV20-1 to TRBJ1-5; D remains ambiguous. Trimming took off 1 base at V and 11 bases at J, with 9 bases between the two ends. Germline assignment: CDR1 DFQATT and CDR2 SNEGSKA (reference sequence). The CDR3 is 11 amino acids. In DNA form, the CDR3 reads TGCAGTGCTAGAGGAGGAGGGACCCAGCATTTT. Its translation: CSARGGGTQHF.

The V and J genes are TRBV29-1 and TRBJ2-7; D might be TRBD1 (6 bases). There are 15 residues in the CDR3. Germline loops: CDR1 SQVTM, CDR2 ANQGSEA. For the CDR3, the DNA is TGCTCGGTAGAAACCAGGGGCCTTGTTTCATACGAGCAGTACTTC. Its protein is CSVETRGLVSYEQYF.

This rearrangement joins TRBV28 to TRBJ2-7; D not certain. Per germline, CDR1 MDHEN and CDR2 SYDVKM. The CDR3 contains 10 residues. Trimming took off 5 bases at V and 4 bases at J, with 3 bases between the two ends. This CDR3 is CASSLYEQYF. In DNA form, the CDR3 reads TGTGCCAGCAGTCTGTACGAGCAGTACTTC.

This chain joins TRBV6-5 and TRBJ2-7, with a weak D call TRBD2 (5 bases). The end of the DNA aligns better with TRBJ2-1, so the J call may be wrong. The CDR3 runs 15 residues. Germline loops: CDR1 MNHEY, CDR2 SVGAGI. The DNA for the CDR3 is TGTGCCAGCAGTTACTCGGGAGCCAGGAAGGATGAGCAGTTCTTC. Amino acid sequence: CASSYSGARKDEQFF.

The chain is built from TRBV10-3 and TRBJ1-1; D is unclear. From germline, CDR1 is ENHRY and CDR2 SYGVKD. Trimming took off 0 bases at V and 4 bases at J, with 9 bases between the two ends. CDR3 length: 14 amino acids. The CDR3 spells CAISESAGATEAFF. The CDR3, as DNA: TGTGCCATCAGTGAGTCCGCGGGTGCCACTGAAGCTTTCTTT.

The gene calls are TRBV14 and TRBJ2-7; D might be TRBD2 (5 bases). Germline V gene data show CDR1 as SGHDN and CDR2 as FVKESK. This CDR3 contains 15 residues. Trimming took off 0 bases at V and 5 bases at J, with 14 bases between the two ends. The CDR3 reads CASSQDDYLRHEQYF. The CDR3 DNA sequence: TGTGCCAGCAGCCAAGATGACTACCTACGCCACGAGCAGTACTTC.

The chain has TRBV4-3 and TRBJ2-2; possible D gene TRBD2, 5 bases. The V gene lost 5 bases and the J gene lost 2 bases, with 18 bases spanning the gap. There are 17 residues in the CDR3. Per the germline V gene, CDR1 is LGHNA and CDR2 is YSLEER. The CDR3 sequence is CASSSGPAGINTGELFF. The CDR3 DNA reads as TGCGCCAGCAGCTCAGGACCTGCGGGCATAAACACCGGGGAGCTGTTTTTT.